This TCR beta chain was sequenced in a study of T cells expressing NK-cell markers. At the level of the study: It was from sorted CD3+CD56+NKG2C+, CD3+CD56+NKG2C- and CD3+CD56-NKG2C+ T cells that TCR beta repertoires came. Within the sequenced cohort of eight donors, seven exhibited HCMV seropositivity and one was seronegative.

Using the 5' RACE reads, TCRdb records one entry per CDR3 protein without DNA. The sample table sets out more than 400,000 distinct CDR3 sequences. Looked up from germline, CDR1 is MNHEY and CDR2 is SVGEGT. There are 14 residues in the CDR3. This sequence was found in a woman between 18 and 70 years old in good health. The specimen was blood T cells: a sorted CD56 or NKG2C T cell subset, CD4+ or CD8+ T cells, or bulk PBMC T cells (not recorded which). This sequence joins TRBV6-2 or TRBV6-3 and TRBJ2-5; TCRdb lists TRBD2, though no DNA is available to test this call. The CDR3: CASALRGGRETQYF.